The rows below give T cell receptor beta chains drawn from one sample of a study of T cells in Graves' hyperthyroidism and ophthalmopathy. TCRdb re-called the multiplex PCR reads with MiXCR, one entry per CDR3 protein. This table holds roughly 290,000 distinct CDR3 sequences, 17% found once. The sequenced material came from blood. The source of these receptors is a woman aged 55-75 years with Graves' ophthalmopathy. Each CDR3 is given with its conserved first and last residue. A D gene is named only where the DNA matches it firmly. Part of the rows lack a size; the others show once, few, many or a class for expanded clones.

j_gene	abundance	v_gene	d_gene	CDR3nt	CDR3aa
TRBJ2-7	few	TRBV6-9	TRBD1	TGTGCCAGCAGTTATAGGGACAGGGTGCACGAGCAGTACTTC	CASSYRDRVHEQYF
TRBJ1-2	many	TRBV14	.	TGTGCCAGCAGCCAAGACTCCTGGGGCTACACCTTC	CASSQDSWGYTF
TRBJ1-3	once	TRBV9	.	TGTGCCAGCAGCTCCGGGAGTGGGGCAAACTCTGGAAACACCATATATTTT	CASSSGSGANSGNTIYF
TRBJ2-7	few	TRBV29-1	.	TGCAGCGTTGGGGGTGGCAGAACCTACGAGCAGTACTTC	CSVGGGRTYEQYF
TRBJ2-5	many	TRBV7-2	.	TGTGCCAGCAGCACAGTTTACCAAGAGACCCAGTACTTC	CASSTVYQETQYF
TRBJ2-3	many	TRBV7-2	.	TGTGCCAGCAGCTTAGATCAAGCAGATACGCAGTATTTT	CASSLDQADTQYF
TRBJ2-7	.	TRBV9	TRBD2	TGTGCCAGCAGCTTCGGGGGGGGCAGTGCCCCCTACGAGCAGTACTTC	CASSFGGGSAPYEQYF
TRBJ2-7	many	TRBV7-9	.	TGTGCCAGCAGCTTGGGATCTTGGCCGGCCGAGCAGTACTTC	CASSLGSWPAEQYF
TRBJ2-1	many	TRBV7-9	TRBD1	TGTGCCGGACGACAGGGCTCTCGGGATGAGCAGTTCTTC	CAGRQGSRDEQFF
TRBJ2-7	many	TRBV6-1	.	TGTGCCAGCAGCGAAGGACGGATCTACGAGCAGTACTTC	CASSEGRIYEQYF
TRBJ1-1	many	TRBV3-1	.	TGTGCCAGCAGCCAAGTTGGTTTGGGCACTGAAGCTTTCTTT	CASSQVGLGTEAFF
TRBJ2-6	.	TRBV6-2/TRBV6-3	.	TGTGCCAGCTCCTACACTGGGGCCAACGTCCTGACTTTC	CASSYTGANVLTF
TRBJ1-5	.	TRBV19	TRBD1	TGTGCCAGTAGTATAGATCCGGATGGGACAGGGCTCCATCAGCCCCAGCATTTT	CASSIDPDGTGLHQPQHF
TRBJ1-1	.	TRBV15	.	TGTGCCACCAAGGAGAACACTGAAGCTTTCTTT	CATKENTEAFF
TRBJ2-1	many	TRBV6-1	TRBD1	TGTGCCAGCAGGCACGGGACAGGGTATCGGGATGAGCAGTTCTTC	CASRHGTGYRDEQFF
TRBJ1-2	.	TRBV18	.	TGTGCCAGCTCACCACCTTCCTTAAAGGGACATGGCTACACCTTC	CASSPPSLKGHGYTF
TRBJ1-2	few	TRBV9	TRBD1	TGTGCCAGCAGCGATGGACAGGGGTATGGCTACACCTTC	CASSDGQGYGYTF
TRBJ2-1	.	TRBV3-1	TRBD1	TGTGCCAGCAGCCAAGGTAGACAGGGTAGAGAGCAGTTCTTC	CASSQGRQGREQFF
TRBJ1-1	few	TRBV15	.	TGTGCCACCAGCAGAGGGGGGGCAGACACTGAAGCTTTCTTT	CATSRGGADTEAFF
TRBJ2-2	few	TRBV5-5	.	TGTGCCAGCAGCTTCGGGGGACAAGGGAACACCGGGGAGCTGTTTTTT	CASSFGGQGNTGELFF
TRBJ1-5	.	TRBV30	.	TGTGCCTGGAGTGTCCCTAACATCCGTTACAATCAGCCCCAGCATTTT	CAWSVPNIRYNQPQHF
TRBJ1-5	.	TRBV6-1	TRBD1	TGTGCCAGCAGCGGCCCGGGACAGGGGGCGGACGGCAATCAGCCCCAGCATTTT	CASSGPGQGADGNQPQHF
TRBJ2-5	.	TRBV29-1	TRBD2	TGCAGCGTTGGTAGTAGCGGGAGGGCCGGGGAGACCCAGTACTTC	CSVGSSGRAGETQYF
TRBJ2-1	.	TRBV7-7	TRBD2	TGTGCCAGCAGCGCCGGGACTAGCGGGATAGACAATGAGCAGTTCTTC	CASSAGTSGIDNEQFF
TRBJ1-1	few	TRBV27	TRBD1	TGTGCCAGCAGGCTGGCAGGGGGCAACACTGAAGCTTTCTTT	CASRLAGGNTEAFF
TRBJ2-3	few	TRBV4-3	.	TGCGCCAGCAGCCAGTCACAGGGACCACAGTATTTT	CASSQSQGPQYF
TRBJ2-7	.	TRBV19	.	TGTGCCAGTAGTCCCGGAGGGGGAGTGGTCGAGCAGTACTTC	CASSPGGGVVEQYF
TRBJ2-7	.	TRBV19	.	TGTGCCAGTAGTCCAGGCGGGACAGTACCCTACGAGCAGTACTTC	CASSPGGTVPYEQYF
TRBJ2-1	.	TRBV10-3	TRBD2	TGTGCCATCAGTACATCTAGCGGTGGTGAGCAGTTCTTC	CAISTSSGGEQFF
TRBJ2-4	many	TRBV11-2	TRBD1	TGTGCCAGCAGCTCCCCTGGACAGGGAAACATTCAGTACTTC	CASSSPGQGNIQYF
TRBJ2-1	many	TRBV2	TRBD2	TGTGCCAGCAGTGCTTCTAGCGGGAGGGGTAATGAGCAGTTCTTC	CASSASSGRGNEQFF
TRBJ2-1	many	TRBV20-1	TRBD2	TGCAGTGCTCTTGGTGGCGGGAGGTCCTACAATGAGCAGTTCTTC	CSALGGGRSYNEQFF
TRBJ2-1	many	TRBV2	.	TGTGCCAGCAGTGAAAGGTCTTTGGATGAGCAGTTCTTC	CASSERSLDEQFF
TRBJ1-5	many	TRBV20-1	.	TGCAGTGCGATCCCTGGGGGTCGCAATCAGCCCCAGCATTTT	CSAIPGGRNQPQHF
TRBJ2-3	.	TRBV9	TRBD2	TGTGCCAGCACGAGAGTTGGGAGGGGCACAGATACGCAGTATTTT	CASTRVGRGTDTQYF
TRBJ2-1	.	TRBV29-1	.	TGCAGCGTTGCCATGGGGTTGGGGGAGCAGTTCTTC	CSVAMGLGEQFF
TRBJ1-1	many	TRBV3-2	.	TGTGCCACCACCATGAACACTGAAGCTTTCTTT	CATTMNTEAFF
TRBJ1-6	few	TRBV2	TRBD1	TGTGCCAAAAATGTGGGGACAGCGGATTCACCCCTCCACTTT	CAKNVGTADSPLHF
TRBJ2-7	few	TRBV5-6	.	TGTGCCAGCAGCTTGGGGGCTGCAGGCAGGGCTGGCGAGCAGTACTTC	CASSLGAAGRAGEQYF
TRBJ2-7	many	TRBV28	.	TGTGCCAGCAGTCCCCGCATAGATAACGAGCAGTACTTC	CASSPRIDNEQYF
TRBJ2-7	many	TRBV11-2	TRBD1	TGTGCCAGCAGCCGATCAGGGGGTGGGCAGTACTTC	CASSRSGGGQYF
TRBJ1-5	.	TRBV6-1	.	TGTGCCAGCAGCCGGAGTATTCGAAATCAGCCCCAGCATTTT	CASSRSIRNQPQHF
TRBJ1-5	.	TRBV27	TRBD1	TGTGCCAGCGGGACAGGGTATAATCAGCCCCAGCATTTT	CASGTGYNQPQHF
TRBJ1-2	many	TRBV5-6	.	TGTGCCAGCAGCCCGCTGGCGAGGTCTAACTATGGCTACACCTTC	CASSPLARSNYGYTF
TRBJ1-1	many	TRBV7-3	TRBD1	TGTGCCAGCAGCTCCGGGACAGGGAACACTGAAGCTTTCTTT	CASSSGTGNTEAFF